The clone carrying this T cell receptor beta chain was detected ten times or more. What it binds is unknown. As to time point: patch test 1, 2 weeks after DPC sensitization. Sample treatment: therapeutic diphenylcyclopropenone sensitization with weekly scalp DPC. The V end was cut by 2 bases, the J end by 1 base, with 17 bases between. The germline V gene encodes CDR1 GTSNPN and CDR2 SVGIG (reference sequence). The CDR3 covers 16 residues. The data are from a study of human T cells and chemical hapten exposure. Study-wide results and limits: Expanded TCRs clustered into significantly more large CDR3 similarity groups than controls, the analysis revealed.

TCRdb itself ran the RACE reads through MiXCR, one entry per CDR3 protein. Of about 80,000 distinct CDR3 sequences in the sample, around 7% were seen once. The gene calls are TRBV30 and TRBJ1-1, with D unclear. This sequence originates from a woman younger than 45 with alopecia areata. Some clones in this sample may be carry-over from other donors' samples. Sequencing used whole blood, obtained in connection with sensitization to the hapten diphenylcyclopropenone (DPC). CDR3 sequence: CAWSLRRVAENTEAFF. In nucleotides, the CDR3 is TGTGCCTGGAGTTTAAGGCGGGTGGCAGAGAACACTGAAGCTTTCTTT.